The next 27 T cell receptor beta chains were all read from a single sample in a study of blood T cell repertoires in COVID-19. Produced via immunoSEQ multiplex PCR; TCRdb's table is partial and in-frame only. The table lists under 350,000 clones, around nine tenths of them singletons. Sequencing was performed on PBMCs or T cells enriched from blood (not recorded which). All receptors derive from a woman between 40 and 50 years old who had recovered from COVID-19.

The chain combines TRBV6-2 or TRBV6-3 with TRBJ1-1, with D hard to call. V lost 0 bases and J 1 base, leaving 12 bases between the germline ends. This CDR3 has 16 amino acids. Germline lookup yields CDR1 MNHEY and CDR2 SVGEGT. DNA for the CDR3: TGTGCCAGCAGTTACTCTTCGGTTCCGGGGAACACTGAAGCTTTCTTT. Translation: CASSYSSVPGNTEAFF.

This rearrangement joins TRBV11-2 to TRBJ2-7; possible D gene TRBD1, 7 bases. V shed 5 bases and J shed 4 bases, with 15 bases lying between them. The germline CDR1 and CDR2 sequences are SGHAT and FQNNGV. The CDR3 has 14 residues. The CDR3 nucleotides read TGTGCCAGCAGCCGTACAGGGGCGGGGTACGAGCAGTACTTC. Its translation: CASSRTGAGYEQYF.

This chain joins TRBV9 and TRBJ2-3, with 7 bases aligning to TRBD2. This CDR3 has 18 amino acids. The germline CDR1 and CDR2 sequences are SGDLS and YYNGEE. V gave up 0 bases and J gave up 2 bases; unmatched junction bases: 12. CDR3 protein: CASSVGGRGGSYTDTQYF. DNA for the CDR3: TGTGCCAGCAGCGTAGGGGGGAGGGGCGGAAGCTACACAGATACGCAGTATTTT.

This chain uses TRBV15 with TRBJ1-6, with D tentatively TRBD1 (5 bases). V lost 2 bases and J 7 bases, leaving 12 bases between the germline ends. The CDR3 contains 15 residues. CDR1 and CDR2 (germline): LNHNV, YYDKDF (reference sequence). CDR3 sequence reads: CATSRFGHRNSPLHF. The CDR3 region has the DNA TGTGCCACCAGCAGATTCGGACACAGAAATTCACCCCTCCACTTT.

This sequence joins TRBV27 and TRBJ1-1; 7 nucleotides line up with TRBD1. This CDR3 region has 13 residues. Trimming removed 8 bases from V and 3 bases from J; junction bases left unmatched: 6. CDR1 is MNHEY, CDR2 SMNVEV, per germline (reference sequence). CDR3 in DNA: TGTGCCAGCCGCCGACAGGGATACACTGAAGCTTTCTTT. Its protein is CASRRQGYTEAFF.

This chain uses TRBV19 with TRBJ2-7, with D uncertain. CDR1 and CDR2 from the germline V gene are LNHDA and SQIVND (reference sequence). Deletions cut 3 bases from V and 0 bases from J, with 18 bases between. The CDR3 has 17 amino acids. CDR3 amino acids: CASSMAQAPASSYEQYF. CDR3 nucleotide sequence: TGTGCCAGTAGTATGGCTCAGGCACCAGCAAGCTCCTACGAGCAGTACTTC.

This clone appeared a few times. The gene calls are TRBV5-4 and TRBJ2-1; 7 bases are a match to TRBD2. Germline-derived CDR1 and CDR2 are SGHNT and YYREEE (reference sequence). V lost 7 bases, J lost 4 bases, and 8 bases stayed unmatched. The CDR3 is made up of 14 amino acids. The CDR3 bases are TGTGCCAGCGGAATCGCTAGCGGTTACAATGAGCAGTTCTTC. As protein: CASGIASGYNEQFF.

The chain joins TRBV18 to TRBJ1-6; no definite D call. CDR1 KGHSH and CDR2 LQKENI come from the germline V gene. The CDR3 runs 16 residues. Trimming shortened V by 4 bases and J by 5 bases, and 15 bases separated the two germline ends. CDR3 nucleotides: TGTGCCAGCTCACTTTCAGGAATTTCGGATAATTCACCCCTCCACTTT. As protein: CASSLSGISDNSPLHF.

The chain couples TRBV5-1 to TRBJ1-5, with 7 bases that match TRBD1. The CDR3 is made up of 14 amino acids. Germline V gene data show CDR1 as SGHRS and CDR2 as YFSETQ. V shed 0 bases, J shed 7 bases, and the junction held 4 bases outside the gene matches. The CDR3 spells CASSLEGGYQPQHF. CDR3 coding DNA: TGCGCCAGCAGCTTGGAAGGGGGCTACCAGCCCCAGCATTTT.

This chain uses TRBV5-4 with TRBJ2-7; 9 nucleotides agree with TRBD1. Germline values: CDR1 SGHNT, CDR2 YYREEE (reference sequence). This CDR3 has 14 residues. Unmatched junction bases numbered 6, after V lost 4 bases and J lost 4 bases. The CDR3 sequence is CASSHGQGNYEQYF. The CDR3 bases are TGTGCCAGCAGCCATGGACAGGGGAATTACGAGCAGTACTTC.

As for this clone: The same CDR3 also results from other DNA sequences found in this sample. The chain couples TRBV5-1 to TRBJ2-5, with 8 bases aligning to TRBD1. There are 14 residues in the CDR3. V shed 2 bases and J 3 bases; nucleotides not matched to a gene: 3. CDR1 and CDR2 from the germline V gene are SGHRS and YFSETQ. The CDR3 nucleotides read TGCGCCAGCAGCTTTCAGGGGGCGGAAGAGACCCAGTACTTC. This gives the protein CASSFQGAEETQYF.

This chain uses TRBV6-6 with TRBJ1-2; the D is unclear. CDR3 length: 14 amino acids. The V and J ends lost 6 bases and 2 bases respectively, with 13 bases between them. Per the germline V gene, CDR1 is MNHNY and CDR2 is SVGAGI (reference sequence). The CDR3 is CASSLRRLNYGYTF. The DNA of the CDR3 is TGTGCCAGCAGCCTCAGGAGACTAAACTATGGCTACACCTTC.

CDR3 nucleotides: TGTGCCAGCAGCGCCGACAGTAACTATGGCTACACCTTC. This gives the protein CASSADSNYGYTF. V is TRBV9 and J is TRBJ1-2; D possibly corresponds to TRBD1 (5 bases). Germline V gene lookup returns CDR1 SGDLS and CDR2 YYNGEE. Trimming took 3 bases from V and 1 from J, leaving 7 bases between them. This CDR3 comprises 13 residues.

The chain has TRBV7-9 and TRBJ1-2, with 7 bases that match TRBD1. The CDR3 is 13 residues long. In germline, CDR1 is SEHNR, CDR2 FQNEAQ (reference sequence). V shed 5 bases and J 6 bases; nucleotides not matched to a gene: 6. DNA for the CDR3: TGTGCCAGCAGCCTGGCAGGGGGTGATGGCTACACCTTC. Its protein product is CASSLAGGDGYTF.

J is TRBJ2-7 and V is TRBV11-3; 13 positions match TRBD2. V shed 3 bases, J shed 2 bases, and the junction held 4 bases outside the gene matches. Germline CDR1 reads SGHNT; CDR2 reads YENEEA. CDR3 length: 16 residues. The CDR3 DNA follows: TGTGCCAGCAGCTTCCAGGGACTAGCGGGGCCCTACGAGCAGTACTTC. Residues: CASSFQGLAGPYEQYF.

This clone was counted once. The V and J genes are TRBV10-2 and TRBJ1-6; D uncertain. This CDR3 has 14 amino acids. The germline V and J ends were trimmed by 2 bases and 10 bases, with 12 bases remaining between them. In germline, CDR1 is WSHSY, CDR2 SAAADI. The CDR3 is CASSERQVESPLHF. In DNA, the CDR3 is TGCGCCAGCAGTGAGCGGCAGGTCGAGTCACCCCTCCACTTT.

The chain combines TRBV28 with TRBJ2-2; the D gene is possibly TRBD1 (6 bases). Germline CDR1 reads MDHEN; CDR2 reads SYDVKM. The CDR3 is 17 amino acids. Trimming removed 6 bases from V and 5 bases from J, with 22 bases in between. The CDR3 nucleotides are TGTGCCAGCAGCATGACAGGCCCTAACAAGATGACCGGGGAGCTGTTTTTT. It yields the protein CASSMTGPNKMTGELFF.

CDR3 DNA sequence: TGTGCCAGTAGTATGAGGGACAGGACGGGGGAGACCCAGTACTTC. It codes for CASSMRDRTGETQYF. The genes are TRBV19 and TRBJ2-5, with 8 bases fitting TRBD1. Germline V gene lookup returns CDR1 LNHDA and CDR2 SQIVND (reference sequence). J lost 5 bases, V lost 3 bases, and 8 bases had no gene match. The CDR3 runs 15 residues.

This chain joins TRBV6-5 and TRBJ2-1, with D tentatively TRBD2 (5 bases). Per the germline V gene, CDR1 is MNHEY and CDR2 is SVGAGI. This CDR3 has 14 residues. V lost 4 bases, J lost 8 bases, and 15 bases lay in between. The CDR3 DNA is TGTGCCAGCAGTTCCCCGACGGCGGGCCATGAGCAGTTCTTC. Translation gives CASSSPTAGHEQFF.

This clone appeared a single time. This chain's CDR3 is CSARDQRGAFF. DNA for the CDR3: TGCAGTGCTAGAGATCAGCGGGGAGCTTTCTTT. The chain employs TRBV20-1 and TRBJ1-1; D is ambiguous. The CDR3 runs 11 residues. CDR1 and CDR2 (germline): DFQATT, SNEGSKA (reference sequence). V gave up 0 bases and J gave up 10 bases, with 9 bases separating them.

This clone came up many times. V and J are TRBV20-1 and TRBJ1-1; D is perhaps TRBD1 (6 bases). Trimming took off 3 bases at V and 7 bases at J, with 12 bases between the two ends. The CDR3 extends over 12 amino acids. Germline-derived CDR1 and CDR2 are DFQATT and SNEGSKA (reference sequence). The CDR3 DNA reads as TGCAGTGCTAGTGAGACAGGCGATGAAGCTTTCTTT. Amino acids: CSASETGDEAFF.

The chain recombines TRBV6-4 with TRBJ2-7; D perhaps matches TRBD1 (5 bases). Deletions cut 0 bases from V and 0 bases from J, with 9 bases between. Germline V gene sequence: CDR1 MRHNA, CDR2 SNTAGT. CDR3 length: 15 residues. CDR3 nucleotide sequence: TGTGCCAGCAGTGACTCTGGGGCACCCTCCTACGAGCAGTACTTC. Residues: CASSDSGAPSYEQYF.

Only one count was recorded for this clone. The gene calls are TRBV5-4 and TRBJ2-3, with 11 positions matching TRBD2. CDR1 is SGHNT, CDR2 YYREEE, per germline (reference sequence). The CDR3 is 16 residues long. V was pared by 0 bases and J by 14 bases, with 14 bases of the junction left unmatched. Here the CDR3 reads CASSLGAKLAGEGWYF. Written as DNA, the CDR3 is TGTGCCAGCAGCTTGGGGGCCAAACTAGCGGGAGAAGGTTGGTATTTT.

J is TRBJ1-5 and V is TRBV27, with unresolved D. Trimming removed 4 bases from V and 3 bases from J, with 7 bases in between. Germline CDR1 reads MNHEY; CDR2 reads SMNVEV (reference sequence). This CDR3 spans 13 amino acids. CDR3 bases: TGTGCCAGCAGTTACAGCTACAATCAGCCCCAGCATTTT. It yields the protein CASSYSYNQPQHF.

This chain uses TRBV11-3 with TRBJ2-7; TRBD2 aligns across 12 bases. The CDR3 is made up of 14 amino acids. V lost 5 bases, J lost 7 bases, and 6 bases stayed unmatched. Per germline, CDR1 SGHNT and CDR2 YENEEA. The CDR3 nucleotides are TGTGCCAGCAGCACGGGACTAGCGGGTGGGGAGCAGTACTTC. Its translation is CASSTGLAGGEQYF. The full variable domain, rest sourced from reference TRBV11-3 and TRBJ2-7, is EAGVVQSPRYKIIEKKQPVAFWCNPISGHNTLYWYLQNLGQGPELLIRYENEEAVDDSQLPKDRFSAERLKGVDSTLKIQPAELGDSAVYLCASSTGLAGGEQYFGPGTRLTVT.

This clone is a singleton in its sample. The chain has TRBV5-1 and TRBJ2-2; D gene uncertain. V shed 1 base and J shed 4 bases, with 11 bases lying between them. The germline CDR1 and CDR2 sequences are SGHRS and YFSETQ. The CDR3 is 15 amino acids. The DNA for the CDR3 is TGCGCCAGCAGCTTGAACGCCGGCGGCACCGGGGAGCTGTTTTTT. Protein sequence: CASSLNAGGTGELFF.

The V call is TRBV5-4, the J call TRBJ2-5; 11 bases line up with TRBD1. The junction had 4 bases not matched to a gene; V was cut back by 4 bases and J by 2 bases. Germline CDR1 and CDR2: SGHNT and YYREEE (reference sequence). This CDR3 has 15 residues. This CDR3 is CASSRGQGEQETQYF. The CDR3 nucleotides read TGTGCCAGCAGCAGGGGACAGGGGGAGCAAGAGACCCAGTACTTC.